This T cell receptor beta chain was obtained from a study of OX40 agonist ivuxolimab in advanced cancers. This CDR3 comprises 14 residues. V shed 3 bases and J shed 8 bases, with 16 bases lying between them. Germline V gives CDR1 KGHSH, CDR2 LQKENI. Generated by immunoSEQ multiplex PCR, the TCRdb table keeps only in-frame clones and is missing some. Here the sample spans roughly 43,000 clones, over 75% being singletons. This clone came up once. The cohort excluded patients with autoimmune disease history or systemic immunosuppression. The receptor comes from an adult with an advanced solid tumor such as melanoma, head and neck, liver or kidney cancer. The sequences come from CD4+ or CD8+ T cells sorted from blood, collected in a trial of the OX40 agonist ivuxolimab. The J gene is TRBJ1-1, the V gene TRBV18; D possibly corresponds to TRBD1 (5 bases). The CDR3 DNA reads as TGTGCCAGCTCACCGGGGACGTCGTCGACCGAAGCTTTCTTT. This sequence encodes CASSPGTSSTEAFF. The full variable domain, its missing parts supplied by reference TRBV18 and TRBJ1-1, is NAGVMQNPRHLVRRRGQEARLRCSPMKGHSHVYWYRQLPEEGLKFMVYLQKENIIDESGMPKERFSAEFPKEGPSILRIQQVVRGDSAAYFCASSPGTSSTEAFFGQGTRLTVV.